A single sample gave rise to the 16 T cell receptor beta chains below, sequenced in a study of blood T cell repertoires in COVID-19. Only in-frame clones appear in the TCRdb table, and some are missing; sequencing was by immunoSEQ multiplex PCR. Among about 55,000 clones listed, around nine tenths were seen once. The sample taken for sequencing was peripheral blood. These receptor sequences come from a man between 60 and 75 years old with active COVID-19.

The chain links TRBV24-1 to TRBJ2-2; D is unclear. The CDR3 runs to 13 residues. Trimming removed 6 bases from V and 7 bases from J, with 11 bases in between. Germline loops: CDR1 KGHDR, CDR2 SFDVKD. In DNA, the CDR3 is TGTGCCACCAGTCCCACTTTTGGCGGGGAGCTGTTTTTT. Its protein product is CATSPTFGGELFF.

The chain carries TRBV4-1 and TRBJ1-1, with 7 bases identical to TRBD1. Per the germline V gene, CDR1 is MGHRA and CDR2 is YSYEKL. J gave up 0 bases and V 6 bases, and 10 bases lay outside the gene matches. This CDR3 spans 16 amino acids. The CDR3 DNA reads TGCGCCAGCAGGACCACAGGGGTCCAAATGAACACTGAAGCTTTCTTT. It codes for CASRTTGVQMNTEAFF.

The chain has TRBV4-1 and TRBJ1-1, with a weak D call TRBD1 (5 bases). This CDR3 comprises 15 residues. Germline lookup yields CDR1 MGHRA and CDR2 YSYEKL. Trimming removed 1 base at V and 3 bases at J, with 12 bases between. CDR3 in DNA: TGCGCCAGCAGCCAAGGTCCTAGGGGCCACACTGAAGCTTTCTTT. It yields the protein CASSQGPRGHTEAFF.

The chain is built from TRBV5-5 and TRBJ2-7; D call uncertain. The CDR3 covers 13 residues. Trimming stripped 3 bases from V and 2 bases from J, with 9 bases between. The germline V gene encodes CDR1 SGHKS and CDR2 YYEKEE (reference sequence). The CDR3 spells CASSYLGAYEQYF. In DNA form, the CDR3 reads TGTGCCAGCAGCTACCTGGGCGCCTACGAGCAGTACTTC.

The table lists this clone with a few counts. The V call is TRBV19, the J call TRBJ2-1, with TRBD1 identical over 8 bases. The CDR3 consists of 15 residues. From germline, CDR1 is LNHDA and CDR2 SQIVND (reference sequence). V shed 3 bases and J 6 bases; nucleotides not matched to a gene: 7. CDR3 in DNA: TGTGCCAGTAGTATGAGGGACAGGTTGTCCAATGAGCAGTTCTTC. It codes for CASSMRDRLSNEQFF.

The V call is TRBV6-5, the J call TRBJ1-2; D may be TRBD1 (6 bases). CDR1 MNHEY and CDR2 SVGAGI come from the germline V gene. The CDR3 has 13 residues. Between the trimmed V and J ends, which lost 10 bases and 2 bases, there was a span of 14 bases. CDR3 residues: CATRDTKNYGYTF. CDR3 bases: TGTGCCACCCGGGACACCAAAAACTATGGCTACACCTTC.

V usage is TRBV27 and J usage is TRBJ2-7; D might be TRBD1 (6 bases). The CDR3 is 13 amino acids. The germline V and J ends were trimmed by 8 bases and 3 bases, with 14 bases remaining between them. From germline, CDR1 is MNHEY and CDR2 SMNVEV (reference sequence). CDR3 sequence: CASPLGGNYEQYF. DNA for the CDR3: TGTGCCAGCCCTTTAGGGGGTAACTACGAGCAGTACTTC.

The genes are TRBV6-5 and TRBJ2-1; 11 nucleotides align to TRBD2. The CDR3 extends over 15 amino acids. From germline, CDR1 is MNHEY and CDR2 SVGAGI. V dropped 8 bases and J dropped 6; count of bases not matched to a gene: 9. CDR3 residues: CASGKSGTSGNEQFF. In DNA, the CDR3 is TGTGCCAGCGGGAAGTCCGGGACTAGCGGCAATGAGCAGTTCTTC.

The chain uses TRBV5-1 and TRBJ2-7, with a tentative D call TRBD2 (6 bases). V gave up 4 bases and J gave up 4 bases, with 18 bases separating them. Germline loops: CDR1 SGHRS, CDR2 YFSETQ. This CDR3 comprises 15 residues. CDR3 nucleotide sequence: TGCGCCAGCAGCCAGCGACCGGAGGGGAAATACGAGCAGTACTTC. Its protein product is CASSQRPEGKYEQYF. The variable domain in full, completed from reference TRBV5-1 and TRBJ2-7, reads KAGVTQTPRYLIKTRGQQVTLSCSPISGHRSVSWYQQTPGQGLQFLFEYFSETQRNKGNFPGRFSGRQFSNSRSEMNVSTLELGDSALYLCASSQRPEGKYEQYFGPGTRLTVT.

The chain carries TRBV10-3 and TRBJ1-6, with 9 nucleotides matching TRBD1. V dropped 4 bases and J dropped 9; count of bases not matched to a gene: 4. The CDR3 has 14 amino acids. The germline gives CDR1 ENHRY, CDR2 SYGVKD. CDR3 loop: CAISAGQGGSPLHF. For the CDR3, the DNA is TGTGCCATCAGTGCGGGACAGGGAGGTTCACCCCTCCACTTT.

The table lists this clone with a count of one. In DNA, the CDR3 is TGCGCCAGCAGCCAACCGACTAGCGGGGAGACCCAGTACTTC. Amino acids: CASSQPTSGETQYF. The chain links TRBV4-1 to TRBJ2-5, with TRBD2 matching over 10 bases. Trimming cost V 2 bases and J 5 bases; bases outside gene matches: 2. The germline V gene encodes CDR1 MGHRA and CDR2 YSYEKL. The CDR3 spans 14 residues.

The chain employs TRBV25-1 and TRBJ2-7; 9 nucleotides align to TRBD2. This CDR3 contains 13 residues. Germline CDR1 and CDR2: MGHDK and SYGVNS. Trimming removed 4 bases from V and 5 bases from J; junction bases left unmatched: 3. In DNA form, the CDR3 reads TGTGCCAGCAGTGGGGCTAGCGGGAACGAGCAGTACTTC. The encoded protein is CASSGASGNEQYF.

The chain couples TRBV6-5 to TRBJ1-6; D may be TRBD1 (5 bases). This CDR3 is 15 amino acids long. Looked up from germline, CDR1 is MNHEY and CDR2 is SVGAGI. V was cut by 4 bases and J by 5 bases, with 12 bases left in between. The CDR3, as DNA: TGTGCCAGCAGTTCAGGGTTTCCTGATAATTCACCCCTCCACTTT. Its protein product is CASSSGFPDNSPLHF.

This rearrangement joins TRBV5-8 to TRBJ1-5, with D possibly TRBD1 on 5 matching bases. The CDR3 sequence is 14 residues long. Trimming cost V 0 bases and J 5 bases, with 9 bases left between them. Germline assignment: CDR1 SGHTS and CDR2 YDEGEE. Written as DNA, the CDR3 is TGTGCCAGCAGCTTGGGGCAGGGTCATCAGCCCCAGCATTTT. Protein product: CASSLGQGHQPQHF.

V is TRBV19 and J is TRBJ1-2; D is unclear. The CDR3 is made up of 14 amino acids. Trimming stripped 6 bases from V and 0 bases from J, with 11 bases between. Germline V lookup: CDR1 LNHDA, CDR2 SQIVND (reference sequence). CDR3 amino acids: CASRPLLANYGYTF. CDR3 sequence (DNA): TGTGCCAGTAGACCTTTACTAGCTAACTATGGCTACACCTTC.

In nucleotides, the CDR3 is TGTGCCTGGAGTGTTACGGGGGGGACAGATACGCAGTATTTT. Amino acids: CAWSVTGGTDTQYF. The chain uses TRBV30 and TRBJ2-3; the match to TRBD2 covers 8 bases. Germline CDR1 reads GTSNPN; CDR2 reads SVGIG (reference sequence). The CDR3 runs to 14 residues. J gave up 3 bases and V 0 bases, and 2 bases lay outside the gene matches.